Following are 21 T cell receptor beta chains from one sample sequenced in a study of spatial heterogeneity in lung cancer. TCRdb itself ran the 5' RACE reads through MiXCR, one entry per CDR3 protein. The sample has tens of thousands of distinct CDR3 sequences; 7% to 9% are singletons. Sample time point: sample taken at primary tumor resection. The material was PBMCs, obtained at surgery. The receptor set was obtained from a male donor with early-stage non-small cell lung cancer.

This clonotype showed up just a few times. The genes are TRBV19 and TRBJ2-7; a weak D match, TRBD2 (6 bases). V was cut by 5 bases and J by 0 bases, with 17 bases left in between. CDR1 LNHDA and CDR2 SQIVND come from the germline V gene (reference sequence). The CDR3 has 16 amino acids. The DNA of the CDR3 is TGTGCCAGTAGTCTTGACCGGGACTCTCTCTCCTACGAGCAGTACTTC. Protein: CASSLDRDSLSYEQYF.

This clonotype was picked up many times. The chain carries TRBV11-2 and TRBJ1-1, with D unclear. The germline V gene encodes CDR1 SGHAT and CDR2 FQNNGV. The CDR3 sequence is 14 residues long. V lost 2 bases and J lost 4, with 11 bases in between. As DNA, the CDR3 is TGTGCCAGCAGCTTAACGGTCCTATTCACTGAAGCTTTCTTT. It codes for CASSLTVLFTEAFF.

This clonotype was counted at least ten times. The CDR3 DNA reads as TGTGCCAGCAGTTTCAATCCCAGGGATAATCAGCCCCAGCATTTT. Translating it yields CASSFNPRDNQPQHF. V and J are TRBV12-3 or TRBV12-4 and TRBJ1-5; D is perhaps TRBD1 (5 bases). Deletions cut 3 bases from V and 4 bases from J, with 13 bases between. The CDR3 covers 15 residues.

This clonotype was observed at least ten times. The rearrangement uses TRBV11-2 and TRBJ1-4; 7 bases line up with TRBD1. V shed 3 bases, J shed 3 bases, and the junction held 4 bases outside the gene matches. This CDR3 contains 15 residues. CDR1 and CDR2 (germline): SGHAT, FQNNGV. In nucleotides, the CDR3 is TGTGCCAGCAGCTTGACAGGGATTGCTAATGAAAAACTGTTTTTT. This gives the protein CASSLTGIANEKLFF.

This chain links TRBV6-7 with TRBJ2-7; D unresolved. Being an ORF, TRBV6-7 has a function that is uncertain. V gave up 7 bases and J gave up 6 bases, with 19 bases separating them. The CDR3 covers 14 residues. DNA for the CDR3: TGTGCCAGCACCCCCCAGGCACGGATTAGCGAGCAGTACTTC. It codes for CASTPQARISEQYF.

This clonotype was picked up many times. The chain has TRBV20-1 and TRBJ2-5; D unresolved. Germline V gene lookup returns CDR1 DFQATT and CDR2 SNEGSKA (reference sequence). The CDR3 has 13 amino acids. Trimming took off 1 base at V and 4 bases at J, with 10 bases between the two ends. The CDR3 nucleotides are TGCAGTGCTAGAGGGCAGAATAGAGAGACCCAGTACTTC. Translated, it gives CSARGQNRETQYF.

This clonotype has a handful of counts. This sequence joins TRBV5-4 and TRBJ2-2, with no clear D. V lost 4 bases and J 3 bases, leaving 4 bases between the germline ends. The germline V gene encodes CDR1 SGHNT and CDR2 YYREEE (reference sequence). This CDR3 region has 12 residues. The CDR3: CASSIDTGELFF. The CDR3 DNA sequence: TGTGCCAGCAGCATCGACACCGGGGAGCTGTTTTTT.

This clonotype was found many times. This chain joins TRBV3-1 and TRBJ2-3; 8 nucleotides line up with TRBD2. Trimming took 4 bases from V and 2 from J; bases not matched to a gene: 5. The germline CDR1 and CDR2 sequences are LGHDT and YNNKEL (reference sequence). This CDR3 comprises 15 residues. CDR3 region: CASSLLADYTDTQYF. In nucleotides, the CDR3 is TGTGCCAGCAGCCTACTAGCGGACTACACAGATACGCAGTATTTT.

This clonotype came up many times. The rearrangement links TRBV29-1 to TRBJ1-1; D is unresolved. The length of the CDR3 is 13 residues. CDR1 is SQVTM, CDR2 ANQGSEA, per germline. V was clipped by 7 bases and J by 1 base, with 13 bases between them. This CDR3 is CSGQPSSNTEAFF. CDR3 in DNA: TGCAGCGGGCAACCCTCATCGAACACTGAAGCTTTCTTT.

This clonotype has ten or more counts. V gene TRBV4-3 combines with J gene TRBJ1-1; 11 nucleotides align to TRBD1. V gave up 3 bases and J gave up 11 bases; unmatched junction bases: 11. The CDR3 totals 15 residues. Germline-derived CDR1 and CDR2 are LGHNA and YSLEER. Written as DNA, the CDR3 is TGCGCCAGCAGCCACCGCGGGGGACAGGGGGACGAGGCTTTCTTT. This sequence encodes CASSHRGGQGDEAFF.

This clonotype was seen a handful of times. V and J are TRBV20-1 and TRBJ2-1; 8 nucleotides align to TRBD2. The junction had 11 bases not matched to a gene; V was cut back by 6 bases and J by 7 bases. CDR3 length: 14 amino acids. CDR1 and CDR2 (germline): DFQATT, SNEGSKA (reference sequence). CDR3 residues: CSARNLGGRNEQFF. The CDR3 DNA reads TGCAGTGCGAGGAATTTGGGCGGGAGGAATGAGCAGTTCTTC.

This clonotype was seen a handful of times. The V and J genes are TRBV5-4 and TRBJ2-6, with D possibly being TRBD1 (5 bases). The germline gives CDR1 SGHNT, CDR2 YYREEE (reference sequence). V was pared by 0 bases and J by 1 base, with 14 bases between. The CDR3 has 18 amino acids. In nucleotides, the CDR3 is TGTGCCAGCAGCTTGGCGGGCAGGGCGGCTTCTGGGGCCAACGTCCTGACTTTC. Its protein product is CASSLAGRAASGANVLTF.

The chain links TRBV12-3 or TRBV12-4 to TRBJ1-3, with D possibly matching TRBD1 (5 bases). The CDR3 is made up of 17 amino acids. Trimming took 5 bases from V and 3 from J, leaving 20 bases between them. The CDR3 spells CASSPAPGPRHGNTIYF. The CDR3 DNA reads as TGTGCCAGCAGTCCAGCACCGGGACCTAGACATGGAAACACCATATATTTT.

The gene calls are TRBV20-1 and TRBJ2-1, with TRBD2 identical over 14 bases. This CDR3 is built from 14 residues. CDR1 is DFQATT, CDR2 SNEGSKA, per germline (reference sequence). The V segment lost 5 bases and the J segment 7 bases; nucleotides outside the gene matches: 4. The DNA for the CDR3 is TGCAGTGCTCCCCGGACTAGCGGGGGGAATGAGCAGTTCTTC. Encoded protein: CSAPRTSGGNEQFF.

V gene TRBV7-2 combines with J gene TRBJ1-1, with D unresolved. The CDR3 runs to 15 residues. Looked up from germline, CDR1 is SGHTA and CDR2 is FQGNSA. Trimming removed 4 bases from V and 5 bases from J, with 17 bases in between. Written as DNA, the CDR3 is TGTGCCAGCAGCTCGGACCCTCTGAAGGAAACTGAAGCTTTCTTT. Translating it yields CASSSDPLKETEAFF.

This clonotype has a count of ten or more. The rearrangement joins TRBV29-1 to TRBJ1-2; tentative D call: TRBD1 (6 bases). V was pared by 4 bases and J by 5 bases, with 14 bases between. The CDR3 has 13 amino acids. The germline CDR1 and CDR2 sequences are SQVTM and ANQGSEA. The DNA for the CDR3 is TGCAGCGTTGCGCCCACCGGACAGTATGGCTACACCTTC. Translation gives CSVAPTGQYGYTF.

Details on this clonotype: No conserved phenylalanine or tryptophan is present at the end of the CDR3, so a read error is the likely explanation. The rearrangement uses TRBV28 and TRBJ2-3; D call uncertain. Between the trimmed V and J ends, which lost 6 bases and 2 bases, there was a span of 12 bases. The CDR3 loop spans 14 amino acids. CDR1 and CDR2 (germline): MDHEN, SYDVKM. The CDR3 region is CASRLDGDTDTQYS. The CDR3 DNA sequence: TGTGCCAGCAGATTGGACGGAGACACAGATACGCAGTATTCT.

This clonotype has a count of ten or more. The chain employs TRBV27 and TRBJ2-1; 7 bases map to TRBD2. The ends lost 5 bases at V and 2 bases at J; junction bases unmatched: 12. CDR1 MNHEY and CDR2 SMNVEV come from the germline V gene (reference sequence). The CDR3 spans 17 residues. The DNA of the CDR3 is TGTGCCAGCAGTCGCCAGACTAGCCCGAGAGCCTACAATGAGCAGTTCTTC. Encoded protein: CASSRQTSPRAYNEQFF.

This clonotype was counted many times. The V call is TRBV5-5, the J call TRBJ2-1; D call uncertain. The germline gives CDR1 SGHKS, CDR2 YYEKEE (reference sequence). The ends were cut back, 4 bases at V and 2 bases at J, with 7 bases in the middle. The CDR3 has 13 amino acids. In nucleotides, the CDR3 is TGTGCCAGCAGCGCTAGACCCTACAATGAGCAGTTCTTC. This encodes CASSARPYNEQFF.

The sample holds a few counts of this clonotype. This CDR3 reads CSAAWGAHGYTF. CDR3 nucleotides: TGCAGCGCTGCTTGGGGAGCCCATGGCTACACCTTC. The rearrangement uses TRBV29-1 and TRBJ1-2; D is uncertain. V was shortened by 7 bases and J by 6 bases, with 15 bases between the two germline ends. The CDR3 consists of 12 residues. From germline, CDR1 is SQVTM and CDR2 ANQGSEA.

This clonotype was recorded many times. The CDR3 spells CASSLPGTYFGYTF. CDR3 nucleotides: TGTGCCAGCAGCTTACCGGGAACCTATTTCGGCTACACCTTC. The V gene is TRBV7-9, the J gene TRBJ1-2; D is unclear. The V and J ends lost 2 bases and 8 bases respectively, with 15 bases between them. This CDR3 has 14 residues. Germline V CDR1 and CDR2: SEHNR, FQNEAQ (reference sequence).